Sequencing of this T cell receptor beta chain was carried out in a study of shared clonotypes between healthy human individuals (dated by TCRdb to between 2020 and 2021). Notes on the research overall: The cohort comprised two women and three men aged 18 to 49 years. For each donor, three plates each were used for CD4 naive and CD4 memory, two plates were used for CD8 naive, and one plate was used for CD8 memory. Libraries were prepared and TCR repertoires were sequenced by different laboratories using diverse techniques, in order to increase sequencing depth and limit assay-specific biases. To estimate repertoire size and how much clonotypes are shared between individuals, the study performed deep sequencing of blood TCR repertoires from a few healthy adults. Per donor, leukapheresis produced somewhere between about 0.94 and 9.5 billion PBMCs.

Using the deep immunoSEQ assay, multiplex PCR amplified TCR CDR3 regions from genomic DNA. Genomic DNA extracted from each cell subset was distributed evenly over all wells of several immunoSEQ 96-well plates, and each plate served as one replicate. Each replicate PCR for sorted subsets received about 200 ng genomic DNA, equal to roughly 30,000 T cell genomes. Purified libraries were quantified with a Qubit 3.0 fluorometer, sized on a Bioanalyzer 2100, and re-quantified with the KAPA Library Quantification kit. Every immunoSEQ 96-well plate was sequenced on a separate single-read 150-cycle Illumina NextSeq 550 flow cell. On the study's bioinformatics: The immunoSEQ output contained only junctional sequences without quality scores, so filtering could not match that applied to full-length reads. To assign V/J genes and CDR3, sequences were annotated against IMGT germline references using PyIR, a Python wrapper for IgBLAST v1.9. Any read was removed if the V/J assignment was weak (E-value above 1e-6), the CDR3 was missing, or the read contained stop codons, out-of-frame junctions, or ambiguous translated residues. V3J clonotypes were defined as sequences sharing an identical inferred V gene, J gene, and CDR3 amino acid sequence. The percentage overlap between two repertoires was calculated by dividing the number of shared unique clonotypes by the size of the smaller repertoire. Richness of each repertoire was evaluated using RTK rarefaction, the Chao1 estimator, and Recon v2.1 estimates of unobserved clonotypes. Generation probabilities for all TCRbeta clonotypes obtained by the gDNA method from a handful of donors were computed using OLGA. In TCRdb, the immuneACCESS table is reduced to in-frame sequences with V and J assigned. These tables do not hold every clone; where another copy was compared, an unresolved V gene accounts for under half, and the others remain unexplained. That table gives V, J and clone size, and the DNA gave D and trimming. The sample table contains some 2 million clones; only one count was recorded for just under 95% of them. The ten largest make up approximately 1% of the sample.

Taken from cysteine to phenylalanine, the CDR3 has 15 residues. Only CDR3 DNA is held: 45 bases, read in frame from base 1. V lost 5 bases and J lost 5 bases, and the count of bases not matched to a germline gene is 7. Taken from the germline V gene, the CDR1 and CDR2 loops are MDHEN and SYDVKM. Findings and caveats that apply to the study as a whole: Pairwise subsampling indicated that sequencing depth was expected to affect the degree of clonotype sharing among donors. Clonotypes shared by all four sorted-subset donors showed higher generation probabilities than non-shared clonotypes. Approximately 5% of naive CD4, 3.5% of naive CD8, about 2.1% of memory CD4, and 0.35% to 0.5% of memory CD8 clonotypes were shared across a few donors. Rarefaction of sorted-subset datasets indicated incomplete sequencing despite the large sequencing depth. Larger estimated clonotype richness was generally found for naive subsets than for memory subsets. Sampling was restricted to blood, and TCR repertoires in tissues likely differ from the TCR repertoires found in blood. Because the study included only a small number of donors, the genetic and exposure-history diversity represented was limited.

A word on this clone: Its antigen is not yet known. No qualities accompany the bases; no much larger clone lies one base away.

CD8 naive samples consisted of CD45RO-negative cells that were positively selected for CCR7, yielding a CD45RA+CCR7+ population without TemRA cells. The donors were healthy, HIV-negative adults who had no recently reported acute infections or vaccinations. Only Caucasian adults living in Nashville, Tennessee, USA were represented among the donors. Blood was collected by leukapheresis, and PBMCs were isolated by Ficoll-Histopaque density gradient centrifugation and then cryopreserved in liquid nitrogen vapor phase. Purity and quantity of every magnetically sorted T cell population were checked by analytical flow cytometry. From each sorted fraction, genomic DNA was isolated and quantified by UV absorbance on a Nanodrop 2000c.

The sequenced sample consisted of naive CD8+ T cells sorted from blood. The cell subset or site tag for this specimen amounts to: CD45RA+CCR7+. This sequence was found in a man younger than 35 in good health. Recombination linked TRBV28 to TRBJ1-5, with 9 central nucleotides matching TRBD1. The DNA is TGTGCCAGCAGTCTCGGGACAGGGCGGGATCAGCCCCAGCATTTT. This gives the protein CASSLGTGRDQPQHF. Extended through the reference TRBV28 and TRBJ1-5 proteins, this CDR3 yields the full variable domain: DVKVTQSSRYLVKRTGEKVFLECVQDMDHENMFWYRQDPGLGLRLIYFSYDVKMKEKGDIPEGYSVSREKKERFSLILESASTNQTSMYLCASSLGTGRDQPQHFGDGTRLSIL.